The 4 T cell receptor beta chains given below trace back to one sample, sequenced in a study of CD8 T cells in ankylosing spondylitis. A single record per CDR3 protein comes from TCRdb applying MiXCR to the 5' RACE reads. The sample includes about 300,000 distinct CDR3 sequences, less than 25% of them seen just once. Input material: blood, either unsorted or a sorted T cell fraction (not recorded which). The receptors derive from a female donor with ankylosing spondylitis or in good health (not recorded which).

The V and J genes are TRBV6-2 or TRBV6-3 and TRBJ2-7; tentatively, D is TRBD1 (5 bases). CDR3 length: 18 residues. CDR1 MNHEY and CDR2 SVGEGT come from the germline V gene. Trimming left V 7 bases short and J 2 bases short, with 27 bases between. Here the CDR3 DNA reads TGTGCCAGCACCACGGGCCAGATGGTTGGAAGGGGAACCTACGAGCAGTACTTC. Amino acid sequence: CASTTGQMVGRGTYEQYF.

The V call is TRBV15, the J call TRBJ1-6; TRBD1 is a possible D gene (6 bases). The germline V gene encodes CDR1 LNHNV and CDR2 YYDKDF (reference sequence). The CDR3 consists of 16 residues. V gave up 0 bases and J gave up 9 bases, with 15 bases separating them. The CDR3 DNA is TGTGCCACCAGCAGAGATCGGGCGGTAGGGGGTTCACCCCTCCACTTT. This gives the protein CATSRDRAVGGSPLHF.

The V gene is TRBV20-1, the J gene TRBJ2-3; the D gene could be TRBD1 or TRBD2 (5 bases each). The CDR3 spans 17 residues. V was cut by 1 base and J by 1 base, with 18 bases left in between. Germline-derived CDR1 and CDR2 are DFQATT and SNEGSKA (reference sequence). CDR3 sequence reads: CSARGIGGTDGTDTQYF. The CDR3 coding sequence is TGCAGTGCTAGAGGTATCGGTGGGACCGACGGCACAGATACGCAGTATTTT.

This clonotype was detected once. V and J are TRBV6-1 and TRBJ2-5; 7 positions match TRBD2. Unmatched junction bases numbered 6, after V lost 7 bases and J lost 1 base. The germline V gene encodes CDR1 MNHNS and CDR2 SASEGT. The CDR3 totals 14 residues. The CDR3 reads CASNRGLTQETQYF. The CDR3 region has the DNA TGTGCCAGCAATCGGGGACTAACCCAAGAGACCCAGTACTTC.